This TCR beta chain originates from a study of T and B cells in COVID-19 patients. This clonotype was seen more than once but under ten times. BIOMED2 TRB-A/B primer pools were used in multiplex TRB PCR. MiXCR, applied by TCRdb to the multiplex PCR reads, yields one record per CDR3 protein. Among 4,000 to 4,500 distinct CDR3 sequences listed, around a quarter were seen once. From blood, about 230-500 ng of genomic DNA served as TRB template. Source material: blood. The receptor was isolated from a human donor with active COVID-19. The donor label of this sample is uncertain.

The CDR3 bases are TGTGCCAGCAGCTCGGGACATGGAACTTCACCCCTCCACTTT. Amino acids: CASSSGHGTSPLHF. V usage is TRBV11-1 and J usage is TRBJ1-6, with D possibly being TRBD1 (6 bases). This CDR3 comprises 14 residues. Germline CDR1 SGHAT, CDR2 FQDESV (reference sequence). V was trimmed by 4 bases and J by 9 bases, leaving 13 bases between them. Drawing the rest from reference TRBV11-1 and TRBJ1-6, the complete variable domain is EAEVAQSPRYKITEKSQAVAFWCDPISGHATLYWYRQILGQGPELLVQFQDESVVDDSQLPKDRFSAERLKGVDSTLKIQPAELGDSAMYLCASSSGHGTSPLHFGNGTRLTVT.